The clone carrying this TCR beta chain was seen a single time. As yet, its antigen is unknown. The source of the sample is a study of PD-1 blockade in classical Hodgkin lymphoma. Findings and limits, study-wide: Baseline diversity in complete responders resembled that of newly diagnosed patients. CD4+ but not CD8+ TCR diversity rose significantly by C4D1. Excluded were patients who started nivolumab under 1 year after ASCT, a group that had lower diversity. Why the repertoires differ is still unclear, perhaps disease activity or prior therapy.

Sequencing used immunoSEQ multiplex PCR; TCRdb keeps in-frame clones, though not all of them. The sample lists roughly 50,000 clones, 90% occurring once. Noted time point: cycle 4 day 1 (C4D1), after about 6 weeks of nivolumab. Relapse after autologous stem cell transplantation occurred in every patient, and brentuximab vedotin exposure varied. The CDR3 runs to 11 residues. The chain recombines TRBV21-1 with TRBJ1-2. TRBV21-1 is deemed a pseudogene. This sequence originates from a human donor with classical Hodgkin lymphoma. This material consisted of peripheral blood mononuclear cells (PBMCs), taken before the fourth cycle of nivolumab. CDR3 region: CASSTVGGYTF. DNA of the CDR3: TGTGCCAGCAGCACGGTAGGTGGCTACACCTTC.